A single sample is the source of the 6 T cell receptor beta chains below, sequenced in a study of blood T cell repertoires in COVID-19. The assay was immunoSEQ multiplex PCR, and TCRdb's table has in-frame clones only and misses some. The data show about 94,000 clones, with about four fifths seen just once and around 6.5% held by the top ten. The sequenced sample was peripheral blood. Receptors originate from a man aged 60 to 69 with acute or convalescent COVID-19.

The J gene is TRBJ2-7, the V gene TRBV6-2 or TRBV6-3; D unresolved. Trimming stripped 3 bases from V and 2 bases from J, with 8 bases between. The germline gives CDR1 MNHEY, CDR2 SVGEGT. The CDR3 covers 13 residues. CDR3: CASSYYTTYEQYF. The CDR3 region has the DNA TGTGCCAGCAGTTATTACACCACCTACGAGCAGTACTTC.

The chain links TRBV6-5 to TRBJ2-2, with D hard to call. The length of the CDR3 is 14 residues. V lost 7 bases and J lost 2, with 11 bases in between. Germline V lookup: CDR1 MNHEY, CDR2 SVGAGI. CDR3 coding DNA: TGTGCCAGCACCGTGTGGAGAAACACCGGGGAGCTGTTTTTT. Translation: CASTVWRNTGELFF.

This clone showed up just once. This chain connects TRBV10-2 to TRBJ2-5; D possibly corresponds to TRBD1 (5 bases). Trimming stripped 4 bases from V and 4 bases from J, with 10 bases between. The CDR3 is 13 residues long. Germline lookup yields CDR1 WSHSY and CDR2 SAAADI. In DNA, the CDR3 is TGCGCCAGCAGTGTCAGGGTTTTAGAGACCCAGTACTTC. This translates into CASSVRVLETQYF.

The CDR3 loop is CASSLVSRVNEQFF. For the CDR3, the DNA is TGTGCCAGCAGCTTGGTTAGCAGGGTAAATGAGCAGTTCTTC. This sequence joins TRBV5-8 and TRBJ2-1; maybe TRBD1 (5 bases). Germline assignment: CDR1 SGHTS and CDR2 YDEGEE. V was cut by 0 bases and J by 7 bases, with 11 bases left in between. CDR3 size: 14 residues.

Here the CDR3 DNA reads TGTGCCACCCGGGACACGCAGAACACTGAAGCTTTCTTT. Residues: CATRDTQNTEAFF. The chain carries TRBV24-1 and TRBJ1-1, with D maybe TRBD1 (6 bases). V dropped 9 bases and J dropped 1 base, with 11 bases sitting between them. This CDR3 has 13 residues. CDR1 and CDR2 from the germline V gene are KGHDR and SFDVKD.

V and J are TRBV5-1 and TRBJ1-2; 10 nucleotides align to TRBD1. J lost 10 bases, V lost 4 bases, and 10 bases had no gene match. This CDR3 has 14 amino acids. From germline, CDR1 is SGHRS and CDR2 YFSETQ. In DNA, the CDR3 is TGCGCCAGCAGCGGCTACCGGGACAGGGGAAACTACACCTTC. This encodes CASSGYRDRGNYTF.